The entry below describes one T cell receptor (beta chain). As a fraction of the sample, this clonotype is medium-sized (0.01 to 0.1%). Its antigen target is currently unknown. Base qualities were left out, and no much larger clone turns up one base away. This entry is derived from a study of liver allograft versus peripheral blood T cells (TCRdb year 2020). Study-level background: In liver transplant recipients, the study looked at T cell receptor repertoires in the peripheral blood and set them against the repertoires found within the transplanted livers. What the research found in general, with its limitations: T cell receptor repertoires inside liver allografts were reported to be different from the repertoires detected in peripheral blood.

Data came from an Illumina MiSeq. TCRdb reworked the public reads: Q25 trimming with fastp, MiXCR clone assembly, productive beta chains retained. A single entry per CDR3 protein holds the most common genes and DNA from its merged rows. The sample has thousands of distinct CDR3 sequences on record, 15% of them singletons. The top ten hold 2.5% to 3.5% of the sample. The V and J ends are trimmed by 3 bases and 7 bases, leaving 16 bases between them. The CDR3 starts with the cysteine, ends with the phenylalanine, and has 15 residues. Only the CDR3 region is kept as DNA, spanning 45 bases read in frame from base 1. CDR1 LNHDA and CDR2 SQIVND are derived from the germline V gene (reference sequence).

Recombination joined TRBV19 with TRBJ1-5; the D region possibly corresponds to TRBD1 (5 bases align). This TCR came from a human patient who had a liver transplant. Post transplant, some T cells may arise from the graft donor. The bases are TGTGCCAGTAGTATGGCCAGGGAGTTAAACCAGCCCCAGCATTTT. Its coded protein is CASSMARELNQPQHF. Joined to the reference TRBV19 and TRBJ1-5 proteins, this CDR3 gives the full variable domain: DGGITQSPKYLFRKEGQNVTLSCEQNLNHDAMYWYRQDPGQGLRLIYYSQIVNDFQKGDIAEGYSVSREKKESFPLTVTSAQKNPTAFYLCASSMARELNQPQHFGDGTRLSIL.